The rows below give T cell receptor beta chains drawn from one sample of a study of monozygotic twins with cystic fibrosis. TCRdb keeps only in-frame clones here, not all; method: immunoSEQ multiplex PCR. The sample carries around 25,000 clones, around 93% recorded once. The specimen was blood. The receptor set was obtained from a girl aged 2-15 years with cystic fibrosis. Each CDR3 is given with its conserved first and last residue. The order of the fields is J gene, V gene, D gene, clone size, CDR3 protein, CDR3 DNA. The D gene is left open where the match is weak. Size values are once, few and many counts, or a class for expanded clones, and some rows have none.

>TRBJ2-3|TRBV9|TRBD2|-
CASNAGGPADTQYF
TGTGCCAGCAACGCGGGGGGGCCGGCAGATACGCAGTATTTT
>TRBJ2-1|TRBV7-8|-|-
CASSVRVTPNHNEQFF
TGTGCCAGCAGCGTCAGGGTAACTCCCAACCACAATGAGCAGTTCTTC
>TRBJ2-7|TRBV7-8|TRBD1|-
CASSHGRDRVSYEQYF
TGTGCCAGCAGCCACGGCCGGGACAGGGTTTCCTACGAGCAGTACTTC
>TRBJ2-7|TRBV11-1|-|-
CASSRGRGGMSYEQYF
TGTGCCAGCAGTCGCGGACGGGGAGGTATGTCCTACGAGCAGTACTTC
>TRBJ2-3|TRBV5-4|-|-
CASSSDYDTQYF
TGTGCCAGCAGCTCAGATTACGATACGCAGTATTTT
>TRBJ1-1|TRBV30|-|-
CAWNREGWANTEAFF
TGTGCCTGGAACCGTGAGGGGTGGGCGAACACTGAAGCTTTCTTT
>TRBJ2-7|TRBV6-6|-|-
CASSYSADWSYEQYF
TGTGCCAGCAGTTACTCAGCGGATTGGTCCTACGAGCAGTACTTC
>TRBJ1-4|TRBV7-2|-|-
CASSLESGRGGEKLFF
TGTGCCAGCAGCTTAGAGTCGGGCAGGGGTGGGGAAAAACTGTTTTTT
>TRBJ1-4|TRBV7-9|TRBD1|-
CASSLRQGVIEKLFF
TGTGCCAGCAGCCTACGACAGGGCGTGATAGAAAAACTGTTTTTT
>TRBJ2-7|TRBV5-1|-|-
CASTTGAHSIYEQYF
TGCGCCAGCACCACCGGGGCTCATTCCATCTACGAGCAGTACTTC
>TRBJ1-1|TRBV6-5|-|once
CASSPLTRDTEAFF
TGTGCCAGCAGTCCCCTTACAAGGGACACTGAAGCTTTCTTT
>TRBJ1-5|TRBV29-1|TRBD1|-
CSPAPGQGCNQPQHF
TGCAGCCCTGCCCCGGGACAGGGTTGCAATCAGCCCCAGCATTTT
>TRBJ2-3|TRBV20-1|-|-
CSASSTDTQYF
TGCAGTGCTAGCAGCACAGATACGCAGTATTTT
>TRBJ2-7|TRBV7-2|TRBD1|-
CASSLGGTGEYEQYF
TGTGCCAGCAGCTTAGGAGGGACAGGGGAGTACGAGCAGTACTTC
>TRBJ1-5|TRBV30|TRBD1|-
CAWSVGGTGEQPQHF
TGTGCCTGGAGTGTAGGAGGGACAGGGGAACAGCCCCAGCATTTT
>TRBJ2-7|TRBV7-2|-|-
CASSSRPPGAERGEQYF
TGTGCCAGCAGCTCTAGGCCCCCGGGGGCGGAGCGTGGCGAGCAGTACTTC
>TRBJ1-1|TRBV9|-|-
CASSVGWNTEAFF
TGTGCCAGCAGCGTAGGTTGGAACACTGAAGCTTTCTTT
>TRBJ1-2|TRBV14|TRBD1|-
CASSQDAAGGFGGYTF
TGTGCCAGCAGCCAAGATGCGGCAGGGGGCTTCGGTGGCTACACCTTC
>TRBJ2-4|TRBV5-1|TRBD2|-
CASSLVLAGGQNIQYF
TGCGCCAGCAGCTTGGTGCTAGCGGGGGGACAAAACATTCAGTACTTC
>TRBJ2-1|TRBV30|TRBD2|-
CAWSGSGGSSYNEQFF
TGTGCCTGGAGTGGAAGCGGGGGGAGCTCCTACAATGAGCAGTTCTTC
>TRBJ2-2|TRBV18|-|-
CASSPAGQAPTGELFF
TGTGCCAGCTCACCGGCGGGACAAGCCCCCACCGGGGAGCTGTTTTTT
>TRBJ1-2|TRBV6-1|TRBD1|-
CASSKGQGPYGYTF
TGTGCCAGCAGTAAAGGACAGGGCCCCTATGGCTACACCTTC
>TRBJ2-7|TRBV6-5|TRBD1|-
CASSARQGALQQYF
TGTGCCAGCAGTGCCAGACAGGGGGCTTTGCAGCAGTACTTC
>TRBJ2-2|TRBV7-9|TRBD2|-
CASSQTSGGKNGELFF
TGTGCCAGCAGCCAGACTAGCGGGGGGAAGAACGGGGAGCTGTTTTTT
>TRBJ2-7|TRBV4-2|TRBD2|few
CASSRGLAGGNEQYF
TGTGCCAGCAGCCGCGGACTAGCGGGGGGTAACGAGCAGTACTTC
>TRBJ1-5|TRBV27|TRBD1|-
CASSSRDRGPNQPQHF
TGTGCCAGCAGTTCGCGGGACAGGGGCCCCAATCAGCCCCAGCATTTT
>TRBJ1-1|TRBV10-2|-|-
CASSDEVMGRSAEAFF
TGCGCCAGCAGTGACGAGGTGATGGGTCGGAGCGCTGAAGCTTTCTTT
>TRBJ1-1|TRBV29-1|TRBD1|-
CSVDLPGGNTEAFF
TGCAGCGTTGATCTCCCAGGGGGCAACACTGAAGCTTTCTTT
>TRBJ1-6|TRBV6-1|-|-
CASSEAWGGSRYNSPLHF
TGTGCCAGCAGTGAAGCGTGGGGGGGTTCCCGGTATAATTCACCCCTCCACTTT
>TRBJ1-1|TRBV5-1|TRBD1|-
CASSLGQDRGITEAFF
TGCGCCAGCAGCTTGGGTCAGGACAGGGGAATCACTGAAGCTTTCTTT
>TRBJ2-3|TRBV5-1|-|-
CASSLEQEVDTQYF
TGCGCCAGCAGCTTGGAGCAGGAGGTAGATACGCAGTATTTT
>TRBJ2-7|TRBV11-2|-|-
CASSPGAIYEQYF
TGTGCCAGCAGCCCGGGGGCAATTTACGAGCAGTACTTC
>TRBJ1-3|TRBV5-6|-|once
CASSLLSPGNTIYF
TGTGCCAGCAGCTTGCTGAGCCCTGGAAACACCATATATTTT
>TRBJ1-6|TRBV6-1|-|-
CASRDKDNSPLHF
TGTGCCAGCCGGGACAAGGATAATTCACCCCTCCACTTT
>TRBJ2-7|TRBV4-3|-|-
CASSQGLSYEQYF
TGCGCCAGCAGCCAAGGCCTGTCCTACGAGCAGTACTTC
>TRBJ1-1|TRBV21-1|-|-
CASVPVGQMMLNTEAFF
TGTGCCAGCGTCCCCGTGGGACAGATGATGTTGAACACTGAAGCTTTCTTT
>TRBJ1-2|TRBV7-2|-|-
CASSPRLPLADYGYTF
TGTGCCAGCAGCCCTCGCTTGCCCCTTGCGGACTATGGCTACACCTTC
>TRBJ1-1|TRBV2|TRBD1|-
CASRGQGYTEAFF
TGTGCCAGCAGGGGACAGGGGTACACTGAAGCTTTCTTT
>TRBJ2-3|TRBV5-1|TRBD2|once
CASSLEGGTITDTQYF
TGCGCCAGCAGCTTGGAGGGAGGGACCATCACAGATACGCAGTATTTT
>TRBJ1-5|TRBV19|TRBD1|-
CASSGTGGDQPQHF
TGTGCCAGCTCCGGGACAGGGGGGGATCAGCCCCAGCATTTT
>TRBJ2-3|TRBV27|TRBD2|-
CASSLAGGLNPSTDTQYF
TGTGCCAGCAGTTTAGCGGGGGGGCTAAACCCTAGCACAGATACGCAGTATTTT
>TRBJ1-5|TRBV7-2|-|-
CASSPTGPRGNQPQHF
TGTGCCAGCAGCCCCACAGGCCCTCGGGGCAATCAGCCCCAGCATTTT
>TRBJ1-1|TRBV4-3|-|-
CASSQETANTEAFF
TGCGCCAGCAGCCAAGAAACAGCTAACACTGAAGCTTTCTTT
>TRBJ1-2|TRBV5-1|TRBD1|-
CASSPGTAEVYGYTF
TGCGCCAGCAGCCCCGGGACAGCGGAGGTCTATGGCTACACCTTC
>TRBJ1-3|TRBV6-6|-|-
CASSYSSQVSGNTIYF
TGTGCCAGCAGTTACTCGTCACAGGTTTCTGGAAACACCATATATTTT
>TRBJ2-7|TRBV6-6|-|once
CASSPDYEQYF
TGTGCCAGCAGCCCCGACTACGAGCAGTACTTC
>TRBJ1-5|TRBV7-8|-|-
CASSRAGGVGQPQHF
TGTGCCAGCAGCCGCGCGGGGGGCGTAGGGCAGCCCCAGCATTTT
>TRBJ2-2|TRBV6-4|TRBD2|-
CASRLAGDTIFPTGELFF
TGTGCCAGCAGACTAGCGGGGGACACCATATTCCCCACCGGGGAGCTGTTTTTT
>TRBJ2-7|TRBV10-2|-|-
CASTQAAYEQYF
TGCGCCAGCACTCAGGCGGCCTACGAGCAGTACTTC
>TRBJ1-1|TRBV30|-|-
CAWSVLGGDRSF
TGTGCCTGGAGTGTACTGGGAGGTGACAGATCGTTT
>TRBJ1-6|TRBV7-2|-|few
CASSLEVSSNSPLHF
TGTGCCAGCAGCTTAGAGGTGTCCAGCAATTCACCCCTCCACTTT